The TCR beta chain described here comes from a study of Ad26.COV2.S vaccination and SARS-CoV-2 variants. Study-wide context: Donor allocation was to the COV1001 Ad26.COV2.S trial arm.

With 4 bases removed from V and 0 bases from J, the gap between germline ends came to 12 bases. Germline CDR1 is LGHNA and CDR2 is YSLEER. The CDR3 contains 15 residues. Measured with immunoSEQ multiplex PCR; TCRdb has only the in-frame clones, and not every one. This sample yields approximately 400,000 clones, of which approximately 83% are seen a single time; almost 7.5% belongs to the top ten. Treatment meaning: 19 received Ad26.COV2.S at low or high dose, single or two shots; about 5 received placebo; per-sample allocation not given. Samples analyzed were those drawn on day 63 after the first vaccine or placebo injection.

This clonotype was obtained from a person aged 18-60 years who received the Ad26.COV2.S COVID-19 vaccine or a placebo. This rearrangement joins TRBV4-3 to TRBJ1-2, with TRBD1 as a possible D gene (6 bases). The sequencing used peripheral blood, collected in a trial of Ad26.COV2.S vaccine versus placebo. In DNA form, the CDR3 reads TGCGCCAGCAGCCTCGCGGACAGTCCTAACTATGGCTACACCTTC. The encoded protein is CASSLADSPNYGYTF.